This T cell receptor (beta chain) was identified in a study of cytomegalovirus exposure and HLA in healthy donors. Study-level points and caveats: The study put under 200 TCR beta chains on its list as cytomegalovirus-associated.

Both 60 Vbeta primers and 13 Jbeta primers went into the PCR. The protocol was immunoSEQ multiplex PCR, while the TCRdb copy is restricted to in-frame clones and leaves out a portion. This sample has 160,000 or so clones, with 75% found just once. With respect to this clone: Its antigen is undetermined.

Sequencing input: PBMCs. The receptor's source is a female donor in good health and CMV-seronegative.

CDR3 nucleotides: TGTGCCAGCACCGGGAGGGGGGGCACCGGGGAGCTGTTTTTT. Its translation: CASTGRGGTGELFF. The rearrangement joins TRBV7-6 to TRBJ2-2, with 8 positions matching TRBD2. The germline V gene has CDR1 SGHVS and CDR2 FNYEAQ. J lost 4 bases, V lost 7 bases, and 5 bases had no gene match. This CDR3 region has 14 residues.